This T cell receptor (beta chain) was sequenced in a study of metastatic and nonmetastatic thyroid tumors (dated by TCRdb to the early 2020s). Regarding the study in general: For patients with malignant and with benign thyroid disease, the researchers compared repertoires between peripheral blood samples and tumor or nodule tissue samples.

The library was produced with PCR. Instrument used: Illumina HiSeq 4000. High-throughput sequencing was used to profile the TCR beta-chain CDR3 region of every patient. Turning to the authors' computational methods: Drawing on CDR3 differences between clinicopathological groups, the researchers built a classifier meant to tell apart patients with distant-metastatic papillary thyroid cancer. Repertoire diversity was assessed with the Shannon index, and tumor-blood repertoire similarity with the Morisita-Horn index. TCRdb's own reprocessing of the public reads used fastp at Q25 and MiXCR and kept productive beta chains. The V and J calls and clone size come from TCRdb's table, not from the authors' own analysis. The sample table holds over 15,000 clones, of which under 40% were seen once. Roughly 13% of the sample is in the top ten clones. Overall results and qualifications from the work: In both blood and tumor samples, malignant tumors were reported to have significantly higher TCR beta diversity than benign nodules.

None of the patients had been given any treatment before thyroid surgery. Using T-cell receptor beta sequencing, the researchers looked back retrospectively at clinical samples from patients, gathered between about 2012 and 2019. This clone was recorded many times. Its antigen is not yet known. Base qualities were left out, and no much larger clone turns up one base away. The CDR3 runs 13 amino acids, cysteine and phenylalanine included. Just the 39-base CDR3 DNA is kept, in frame starting at base 1. The germline ends are 5 bases apart after V is trimmed by 1 base and J by 1 base. The germline V gene (reference sequence) gives CDR1 as GTSNPN and CDR2 as SVGIG.

The chain uses TRBV30 and TRBJ1-3, with the D segment identity uncertain. This TCR was sampled from a male donor with papillary thyroid cancer or a benign thyroid nodule (not recorded which). Some clones in this sample may be carry-over from other donors' samples. The specimen was tumor tissue. The DNA sequence reads TGTGCCTGGAGTGGGGATTCTGGAAACACCATATATTTT. It translates to CAWSGDSGNTIYF.